This entry lists 19 T cell receptor beta chains sequenced from one sample in a study of PD-1 blockade in classical Hodgkin lymphoma. Each and every patient relapsed after autologous stem cell transplantation, and patients got differing brentuximab vedotin exposure. Assay: immunoSEQ multiplex PCR; the TCRdb copy retains only in-frame clones and omits some. In the table there are under 110,000 clones, 75% to 90% of which are singletons. This specimen consisted of peripheral blood mononuclear cells (PBMCs), obtained before the second cycle of nivolumab. Source of these receptors: a human donor with classical Hodgkin lymphoma.

The table lists this clone with a count of one. The chain combines TRBV18 with TRBJ1-3; no clear D gene. The CDR3 loop spans 17 amino acids. Germline lookup yields CDR1 KGHSH and CDR2 LQKENI. V dropped 2 bases and J dropped 0 bases, with 14 bases sitting between them. CDR3 coding DNA: TGTGCCAGCTCACCAAGGAATCTCGTGAGCTCTGGAAACACCATATATTTT. It is translated as CASSPRNLVSSGNTIYF.

The chain couples TRBV10-1 to TRBJ2-7; D is tentatively TRBD1 or TRBD2 (5 bases each). CDR1 and CDR2 from the germline V gene are WNHNN and SYGVQD (reference sequence). Trimming cost V 4 bases and J 5 bases, with 9 bases left between them. The length of the CDR3 is 12 residues. CDR3 in amino acids: CASSGGWDEQYF. As DNA, the CDR3 is TGCGCCAGCAGTGGGGGGTGGGACGAGCAGTACTTC.

This sequence joins TRBV5-1 and TRBJ2-3; 14 bases line up with TRBD2. Germline V CDR1 and CDR2: SGHRS, YFSETQ. The CDR3 is made up of 15 amino acids. The ends lost 5 bases at V and 8 bases at J; junction bases unmatched: 7. CDR3 bases: TGCGCCAGCAGGACTAGCGGGGGGGCTCAAGGTACGCAGTATTTT. Translating gives CASRTSGGAQGTQYF.

V gene TRBV7-2 combines with J gene TRBJ2-1; D remains unclear. CDR1 is SGHTA, CDR2 FQGNSA, per germline. Trimming left V 1 base short and J 10 bases short, with 11 bases between. The CDR3 sequence is 13 residues long. The DNA of the CDR3 is TGTGCCAGCAGCTTAGAGTATAGCTCGGAGCAGTTCTTC. This translates into CASSLEYSSEQFF.

J is TRBJ2-1 and V is TRBV19; a weak D match, TRBD1 (5 bases). There are 16 residues in the CDR3. CDR1 is LNHDA, CDR2 SQIVND, per germline (reference sequence). The ends were cut back, 4 bases at V and 4 bases at J, with 17 bases in the middle. In nucleotides, the CDR3 is TGTGCCAGTAGTACAGGACACCCCCTCTCTTACAATGAGCAGTTCTTC. This gives the protein CASSTGHPLSYNEQFF.

V gene TRBV30 combines with J gene TRBJ2-7; tentatively, D is TRBD1 or TRBD2 (5 bases each). The V and J ends lost 4 bases and 2 bases respectively, with 12 bases between them. The CDR3 has 13 residues. CDR1 and CDR2 (germline): GTSNPN, SVGIG (reference sequence). The CDR3 loop reads CAWNARGAYEQYF. CDR3 bases: TGTGCCTGGAATGCCCGAGGGGCCTACGAGCAGTACTTC.

The gene calls are TRBV5-1 and TRBJ2-7, with D perhaps TRBD2 (6 bases). Trimming stripped 0 bases from V and 4 bases from J, with 8 bases between. Germline CDR1 is SGHRS and CDR2 is YFSETQ. This CDR3 spans 13 amino acids. CDR3 in amino acids: CASSLGGTYEQYF. CDR3 coding DNA: TGCGCCAGCAGCTTGGGAGGGACTTACGAGCAGTACTTC.

The rearrangement joins TRBV7-9 to TRBJ1-4; 7 bases match TRBD1. V trimming: 3 bases; J trimming: 5 bases; junction bases outside the gene matches: 12. CDR3 length: 17 amino acids. CDR1 is SEHNR, CDR2 FQNEAQ, per germline (reference sequence). This CDR3 is CASSFHRFVRGNEKLFF. The CDR3 nucleotides read TGTGCCAGCAGCTTTCATCGTTTCGTCAGGGGGAATGAAAAACTGTTTTTT.

The chain has TRBV5-6 and TRBJ2-1; 9 nucleotides align to TRBD1. The length of the CDR3 is 15 residues. Germline CDR1 SGHDT, CDR2 YYEEEE. The V segment lost 5 bases and the J segment 6 bases; nucleotides outside the gene matches: 9. CDR3 region: CASRLSGQGVNEQFF. CDR3 coding DNA: TGTGCCAGCAGACTTTCGGGACAGGGTGTCAATGAGCAGTTCTTC. The full variable domain, in which reference TRBV5-6 and TRBJ2-1 provide the parts outside the CDR3, is DAGVTQSPTHLIKTRGQQVTLRCSPKSGHDTVSWYQQALGQGPQFIFQYYEEEERQRGNFPDRFSGHQFPNYSSELNVNALLLGDSALYLCASRLSGQGVNEQFFGPGTRLTVL.

The chain is built from TRBV27 and TRBJ2-3; no clear D gene. V lost 1 base and J 1 base, leaving 12 bases between the germline ends. CDR1 is MNHEY, CDR2 SMNVEV, per germline (reference sequence). The CDR3 runs 16 residues. This CDR3 reads CASSLYLSWGTDTQYF. CDR3 nucleotides: TGTGCCAGCAGTTTATATCTCTCCTGGGGCACAGATACGCAGTATTTT.

In this sample, this clone turned up once. The rearrangement links TRBV9 to TRBJ2-2, with D uncertain. CDR1 SGDLS and CDR2 YYNGEE come from the germline V gene. Trimming took 0 bases from V and 6 from J, leaving 3 bases between them. The CDR3 is made up of 12 amino acids. The CDR3 sequence is CASSVDSGELFF. In DNA, the CDR3 is TGTGCCAGCAGCGTAGACTCCGGGGAGCTGTTTTTT.

The CDR3 reads CASSTGIYNEQFF. The CDR3, as DNA: TGTGCCAGTAGTACAGGCATTTACAATGAGCAGTTCTTC. The rearrangement links TRBV19 to TRBJ2-1; D is unresolved. V lost 4 bases to trimming and J lost 4 bases, with 8 bases between them. The CDR3 runs to 13 residues. The germline V gene has CDR1 LNHDA and CDR2 SQIVND (reference sequence).

J is TRBJ2-3 and V is TRBV2, with 7 bases fitting TRBD2. CDR1 and CDR2 (germline): SNHLY, FYNNEI. Trimming cost V 4 bases and J 4 bases; bases outside gene matches: 5. This CDR3 contains 14 residues. CDR3 bases: TGTGCCAGCAGTGTGGACCGGGGGGCAGATACGCAGTATTTT. It codes for CASSVDRGADTQYF.

The gene calls are TRBV6-1 and TRBJ1-1; possibly TRBD1 for D (5 bases). CDR1 is MNHNS and CDR2 is SASEGT in the germline V gene. The ends were cut back, 7 bases at V and 10 bases at J, with 19 bases in the middle. This CDR3 has 13 amino acids. The CDR3 loop is CASILTATNGAFF. CDR3 sequence (DNA): TGTGCCAGCATATTGACAGCCACAAATGGAGCTTTCTTT.

The chain combines TRBV11-3 with TRBJ2-2; weak D call: TRBD1 (5 bases). The CDR3 totals 15 residues. V dropped 5 bases and J dropped 6 bases, with 16 bases sitting between them. The V gene's germline CDR1 is SGHNT and CDR2 YENEEA. The CDR3 region is CASSHSAGPAGELFF. CDR3 in DNA: TGTGCCAGCAGCCATTCGGCAGGGCCCGCCGGGGAGCTGTTTTTT.

The chain joins TRBV5-1 to TRBJ2-1, with 10 bases fitting TRBD1. Germline V gene sequence: CDR1 SGHRS, CDR2 YFSETQ. CDR3 size: 13 residues. CDR3 loop: CAAGTGALNEQFF. The CDR3 nucleotides are TGCGCGGCCGGGACAGGGGCTCTCAATGAGCAGTTCTTC.

The chain combines TRBV5-1 with TRBJ1-2; maybe TRBD1 (5 bases). This CDR3 comprises 14 residues. V lost 1 base, J lost 2 bases, and 9 bases lay in between. Germline V gene sequence: CDR1 SGHRS, CDR2 YFSETQ. The CDR3 here is CASSLLRENYGYTF. The CDR3 bases are TGCGCCAGCAGCTTGCTCAGGGAGAACTATGGCTACACCTTC.

This chain links TRBV10-2 with TRBJ1-1; tentative D call: TRBD1 (6 bases). The germline V gene encodes CDR1 WSHSY and CDR2 SAAADI. Trimming took 6 bases from V and 10 from J, leaving 18 bases between them. The CDR3 extends over 13 amino acids. The chain's CDR3 is CASRGQGILGAFF. CDR3 coding DNA: TGCGCCAGCAGGGGGCAGGGGATCCTTGGAGCTTTCTTT.

This chain uses TRBV6-6 with TRBJ1-1; D gene uncertain. The CDR3 consists of 14 residues. Per germline, CDR1 MNHNY and CDR2 SVGAGI (reference sequence). The V end was cut by 10 bases, the J end by 0 bases, with 15 bases between. The CDR3 loop is CATTPNWVNTEAFF. CDR3 in DNA: TGTGCCACCACCCCAAATTGGGTGAACACTGAAGCTTTCTTT.